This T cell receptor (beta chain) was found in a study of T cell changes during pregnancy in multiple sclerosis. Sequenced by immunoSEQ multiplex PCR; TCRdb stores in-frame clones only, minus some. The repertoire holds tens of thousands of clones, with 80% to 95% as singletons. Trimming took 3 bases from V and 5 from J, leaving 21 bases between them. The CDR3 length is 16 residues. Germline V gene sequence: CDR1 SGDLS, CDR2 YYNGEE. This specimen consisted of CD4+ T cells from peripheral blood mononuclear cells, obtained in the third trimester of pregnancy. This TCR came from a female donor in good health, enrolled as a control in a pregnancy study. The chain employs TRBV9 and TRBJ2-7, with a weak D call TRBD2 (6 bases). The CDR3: CASSALEAGRYHEQYF. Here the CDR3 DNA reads TGTGCCAGCAGCGCCCTCGAGGCAGGGAGGTATCACGAGCAGTACTTC.